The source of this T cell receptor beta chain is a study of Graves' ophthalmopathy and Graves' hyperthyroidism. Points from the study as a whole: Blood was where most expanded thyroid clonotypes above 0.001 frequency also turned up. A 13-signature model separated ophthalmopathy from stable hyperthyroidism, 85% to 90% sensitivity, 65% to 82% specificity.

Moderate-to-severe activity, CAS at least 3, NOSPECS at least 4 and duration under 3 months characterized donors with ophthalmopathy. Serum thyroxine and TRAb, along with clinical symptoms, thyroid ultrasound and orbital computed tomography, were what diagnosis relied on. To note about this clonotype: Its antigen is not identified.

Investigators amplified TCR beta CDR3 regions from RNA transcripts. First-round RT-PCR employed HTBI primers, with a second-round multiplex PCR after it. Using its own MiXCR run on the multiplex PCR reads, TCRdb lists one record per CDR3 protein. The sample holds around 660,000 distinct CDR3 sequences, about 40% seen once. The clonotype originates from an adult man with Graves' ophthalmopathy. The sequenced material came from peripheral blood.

CDR3 nucleotides: TGCGCCAGCAGCTTGGAGGCCGGTTTCTACGAGCAGTACTTC. It codes for CASSLEAGFYEQYF. The chain uses TRBV5-1 and TRBJ2-7; D call uncertain. Germline V CDR1 and CDR2: SGHRS, YFSETQ. There are 14 residues in the CDR3. Trimming removed 0 bases from V and 3 bases from J, with 10 bases in between.